Only a few counts were recorded for the clone carrying this T cell receptor (beta chain). Its specificity is not known. This entry is derived from a study of T-cell memory formation after mild COVID-19. Notes on the study in general: Some SARS-CoV-2-responding clones were already detected in memory before infection.

5'RACE with constant-segment primers yielded barcoded, UMI-tagged TCR alpha and TCR beta cDNA libraries. TCRdb re-called the 5' RACE reads through MiXCR, storing one row per CDR3 protein. The sample consists of 44,000 or so distinct CDR3 sequences, approximately 9.6% of them appearing once. Germline-derived CDR1 and CDR2 are SGHTA and FQGNSA. The CDR3 consists of 14 residues. Trimming took off 1 base at V and 2 bases at J, with 6 bases between the two ends. The V gene is TRBV7-2, the J gene TRBJ1-3, with D unclear. The source material was PBMCs or a T cell subset sorted from them (not recorded which). The receptor comes from an adult woman who had mild COVID-19 (a few samples of this study predate the infection). Cell type and time point are not known. CDR3 nucleotide sequence: TGTGCCAGCAGCTTAGGAGGGACTGGAAACACCATATATTTT. Its translation: CASSLGGTGNTIYF.